The sequence of this T cell receptor beta chain was determined in a study of control samples from healthy donors and cancer patients. Germline assignment: CDR1 GTSNPN and CDR2 SVGIG (reference sequence). The length of the CDR3 is 11 residues. V was pared by 2 bases and J by 8 bases, with 9 bases between. Sequenced by immunoSEQ multiplex PCR; TCRdb stores in-frame clones only, minus some. The sample has over 150,000 clones, over 85% seen once. Material: blood. The clonotype originates from a man aged 25 to 40 in good health. The chain carries TRBV30 and TRBJ1-2; D perhaps matches TRBD1 (6 bases). CDR3 DNA sequence: TGTGCCTGGAGTACAGGGAACGGCTACACCTTC. Its protein product is CAWSTGNGYTF.